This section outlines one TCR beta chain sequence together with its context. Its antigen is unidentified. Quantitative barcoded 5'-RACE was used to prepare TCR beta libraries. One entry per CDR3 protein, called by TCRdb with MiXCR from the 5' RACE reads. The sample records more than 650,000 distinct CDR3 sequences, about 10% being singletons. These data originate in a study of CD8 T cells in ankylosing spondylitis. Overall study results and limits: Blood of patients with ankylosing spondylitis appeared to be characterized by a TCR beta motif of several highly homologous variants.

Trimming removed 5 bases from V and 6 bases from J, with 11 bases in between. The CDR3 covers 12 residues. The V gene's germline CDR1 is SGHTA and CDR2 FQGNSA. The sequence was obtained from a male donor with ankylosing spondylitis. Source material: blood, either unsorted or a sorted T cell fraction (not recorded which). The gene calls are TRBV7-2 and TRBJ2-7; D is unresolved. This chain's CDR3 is CASSLDIGEQYF. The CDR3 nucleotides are TGTGCCAGCAGCCTTGACATTGGCGAGCAGTACTTC. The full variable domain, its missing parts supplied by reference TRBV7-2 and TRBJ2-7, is GAGVSQSPSNKVTEKGKDVELRCDPISGHTALYWYRQSLGQGLEFLIYFQGNSAPDKSGLPSDRFSAERTGGSVSTLTIQRTQQEDSAVYLCASSLDIGEQYFGPGTRLTVT.